This T cell receptor beta chain was documented in a study of T cells in Graves' hyperthyroidism and ophthalmopathy. Study background: Staff took peripheral blood when the initial diagnosis was made, before any treatment began.

From germline, CDR1 is LNHDA and CDR2 SQIVND (reference sequence). The CDR3 is 18 residues long. With V trimmed by 5 bases and J by 0 bases, 7 bases remained unmatched. Of note for this clonotype: The antigen remains undetermined.

The TCR beta CDR3 regions underwent amplification using RNA transcripts as the source. HTBI primers drove first-round RT-PCR of the TCR CDR3. One entry per CDR3 protein, called by TCRdb with MiXCR from the multiplex PCR reads. The data hold some 740,000 distinct CDR3 sequences, with 13% to 15% observed a single time. General study points: Researchers found most expanded thyroid clonotypes above 0.001 in blood as well. Classification by a 13 V-J model distinguished ophthalmopathy from stable hyperthyroidism. Model predictions of ophthalmopathy came a median approximately 6.5 months before onset.

Sequencing input: blood. The sequence derives from a woman aged 18-29 years with Graves' hyperthyroidism. V is TRBV19 and J is TRBJ2-3, with 14 bases that match TRBD2. This CDR3 is CASSPRTSGRTSTDTQYF. For the CDR3, the DNA is TGTGCCAGTAGTCCCCGGACTAGCGGGAGGACTAGCACAGATACGCAGTATTTT.